A selection of T cell receptor beta chains follows, all from one sample in a study of cytomegalovirus exposure and HLA in healthy donors. Libraries were prepared by immunoSEQ multiplex PCR; TCRdb keeps only in-frame clonotypes and omits some of them. The sample comprises approximately 67,000 clones, 65% to 70% of which are singletons, and just over 2% rests with the top ten. Input material: PBMCs. Receptor source: a woman aged 30 to 39 in good health and CMV-seronegative. The CDR3 runs from the conserved cysteine through the conserved F or W. Fields, in order: J gene, clone size, CDR3 length, V gene, D gene, CDR3 protein, CDR3 DNA. D genes are given only for firm matches. For some rows the clone size is stated as once, few or many, or as a class when expanded; others skip it.

>TRBJ1-4|-|14|TRBV5-4|TRBD1
CASSYRGTEEKLFF
TGTGCCAGCAGCTACAGGGGCACGGAGGAAAAACTGTTTTTT
>TRBJ1-6|-|15|TRBV6-5|TRBD1
CASSFETGSNSPLHF
TGTGCCAGCAGTTTTGAGACAGGGTCTAATTCACCCCTCCACTTT
>TRBJ2-2|-|15|TRBV28|TRBD2
CASSFSGANTGELFF
TGTGCCAGCAGTTTTAGCGGGGCGAACACCGGGGAGCTGTTTTTT
>TRBJ2-7|-|16|TRBV4-1|-
CASSQDPGRYYYEQYF
TGCGCCAGCAGCCAAGACCCCGGCAGGTATTACTACGAGCAGTACTTC
>TRBJ2-3|-|20|TRBV6-1|TRBD2
CASSEKRTSAGISSTDTQYF
TGTGCCAGCAGTGAGAAGAGGACTAGCGCAGGAATCTCTAGCACAGATACGCAGTATTTT
>TRBJ2-3|-|17|TRBV29-1|-
CSVEVWQGGAAGDTQYF
TGCAGCGTTGAAGTTTGGCAGGGAGGAGCGGCGGGAGATACGCAGTATTTT
>TRBJ2-3|-|16|TRBV5-8|TRBD2
CASSSTPGGYTDTQYF
TGTGCCAGCAGCTCCACCCCGGGGGGGTACACAGATACGCAGTATTTT
>TRBJ2-3|few|14|TRBV6-1|-
CASSVGRDTDTQYF
TGTGCCAGCAGTGTTGGCAGGGACACAGATACGCAGTATTTT
>TRBJ2-5|-|15|TRBV11-1|-
CASSFAAAPKETQYF
TGTGCCAGCAGCTTTGCAGCGGCCCCAAAAGAGACCCAGTACTTC
>TRBJ2-2|-|16|TRBV11-3|TRBD2
CASSLVSGGYTGELFF
TGTGCCAGCAGCTTAGTTAGCGGGGGGTACACCGGGGAGCTGTTTTTT
>TRBJ2-3|-|17|TRBV7-6|TRBD2
CASSLGLAGAITDTQYF
TGTGCCAGCAGCTTAGGTCTAGCGGGGGCCATCACAGATACGCAGTATTTT
>TRBJ2-7|-|14|TRBV30|-
CAWSGEQGGYEQYF
TGTGCCTGGAGTGGCGAACAGGGTGGGTACGAGCAGTACTTC
>TRBJ2-5|-|15|TRBV5-1|TRBD1
CASSRGQNWEETQYF
TGTGCCAGCAGCCGGGGACAGAACTGGGAGGAGACCCAGTACTTC
>TRBJ2-7|-|16|TRBV7-2|TRBD1
CASSLPGQESLSEQYF
TGTGCCAGCAGCTTACCCGGACAGGAATCCCTCTCCGAGCAGTACTTC
>TRBJ2-1|few|14|TRBV7-6|TRBD1
CASSVGQGYNEQFF
TGTGCCAGCAGCGTAGGACAGGGATACAATGAGCAGTTCTTC
>TRBJ2-5|-|14|TRBV7-9|-
CASSFGISGETQYF
TGTGCCAGCAGCTTCGGGATTTCGGGGGAGACCCAGTACTTC
>TRBJ2-3|-|17|TRBV7-2|TRBD1
CASSEGYGTTGADTQYF
TGTGCCAGCAGCGAGGGGTATGGTACTACAGGGGCAGATACGCAGTATTTT
>TRBJ1-3|-|15|TRBV18|TRBD1
CASSPSGGSGNTIYF
TGTGCCAGCTCACCATCAGGGGGCTCTGGAAACACCATATATTTT
>TRBJ2-7|-|15|TRBV7-2|-
CASSSAGTADYEQYF
TGTGCCAGCAGTTCTGCCGGGACTGCGGACTACGAGCAGTACTTC
>TRBJ2-7|once|14|TRBV7-9|-
CASSAKPTYSEQYF
TGTGCCAGCAGCGCTAAACCGACCTACAGCGAGCAGTACTTC
>TRBJ1-2|-|14|TRBV28|-
CASSLYRVSGGYTF
TGTGCCAGCAGTCTATACAGGGTGTCGGGAGGCTACACCTTC
>TRBJ2-7|few|17|TRBV5-1|TRBD2
CASSAGLAGGLSYEQYF
TGCGCCAGCAGCGCCGGACTAGCGGGGGGTCTCTCCTACGAGCAGTACTTC
>TRBJ2-7|many|15|TRBV6-6|TRBD1
CASTASGTGGPGQYF
TGTGCCAGCACCGCCTCCGGGACAGGGGGCCCGGGGCAGTACTTC